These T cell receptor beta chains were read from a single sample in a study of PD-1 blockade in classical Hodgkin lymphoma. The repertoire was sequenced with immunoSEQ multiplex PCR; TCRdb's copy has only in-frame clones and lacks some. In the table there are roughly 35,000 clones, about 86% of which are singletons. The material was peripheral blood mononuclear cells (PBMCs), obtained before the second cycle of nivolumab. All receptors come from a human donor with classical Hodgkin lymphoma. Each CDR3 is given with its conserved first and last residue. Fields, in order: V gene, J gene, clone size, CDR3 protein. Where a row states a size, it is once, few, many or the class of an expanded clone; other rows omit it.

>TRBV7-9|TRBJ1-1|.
CASSLIPSGNTEAFF
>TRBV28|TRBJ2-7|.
CASSLVTLEQYF
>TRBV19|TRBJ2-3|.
CASTSSGGTFTDTQYF
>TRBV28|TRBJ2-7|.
CASSSPPYEQYF
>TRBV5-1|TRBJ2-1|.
CASSGGSSYNEQFF
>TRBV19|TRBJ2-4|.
CASSRQGFNIQYF
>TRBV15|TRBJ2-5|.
CATSRATGGNQETQYF
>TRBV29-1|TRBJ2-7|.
CSVEDPTTQGEIYEQYF
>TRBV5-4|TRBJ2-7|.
CASSIVGSGTYEQYF
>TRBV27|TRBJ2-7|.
CASSLGVGDWGEQYF
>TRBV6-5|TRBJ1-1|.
CASSYSTDNTEAFF
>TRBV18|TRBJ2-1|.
CASSRSGSGDEQFF
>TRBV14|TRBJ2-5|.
CASSHNGETQYF
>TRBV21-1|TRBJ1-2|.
CASSLTQGAVRVGYTF
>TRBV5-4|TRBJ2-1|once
CASSVIAGEGEQFF
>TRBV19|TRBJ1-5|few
CASSAGQGNQPQHF
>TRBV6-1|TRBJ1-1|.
CASSDPTGGGYTEAFF
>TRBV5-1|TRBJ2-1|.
CASSNLTLTYNEQFF
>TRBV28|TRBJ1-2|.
CASSLSQGALGYTF
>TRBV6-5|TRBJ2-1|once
CASRTYRDYRNEQFF
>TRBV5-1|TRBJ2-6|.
CASSSSDRAQTPGANVLTF
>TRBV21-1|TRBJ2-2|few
CASSKAGRAGTAKFIGELFF
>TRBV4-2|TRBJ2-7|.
CASSRTSGSSYEQYF
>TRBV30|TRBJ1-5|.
CAWSVDQVNQPQHF
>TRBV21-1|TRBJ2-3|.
CASSKTRTGRSTDTQYF
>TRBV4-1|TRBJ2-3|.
CASSQAHRDTDTQYF
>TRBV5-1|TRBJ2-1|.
CASGVAGLSYNEQFF
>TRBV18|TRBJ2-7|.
CASSPKYEQYF
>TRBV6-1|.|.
CASILAGLYEQYF
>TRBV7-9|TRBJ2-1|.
CASSFLLTGFSYNEQFF
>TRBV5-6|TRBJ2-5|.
CASSSSGPHAPQYF
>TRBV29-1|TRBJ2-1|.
CSSGTRDIVGYNEQFF
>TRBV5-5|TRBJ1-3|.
CASSQTFSGNTIYF
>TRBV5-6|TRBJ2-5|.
CASSLEGFRATETQYF
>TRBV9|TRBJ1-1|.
CASSVEPGDITEAFF
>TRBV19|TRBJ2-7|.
CASSGTGSYEQYF
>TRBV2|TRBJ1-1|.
CASTRDVNTEAFF
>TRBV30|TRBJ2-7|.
CAWATGGKGIRLSEQYF
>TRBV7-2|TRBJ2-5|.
CASSLVEYQETQYF
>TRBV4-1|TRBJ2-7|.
CASGTRGYEQYF
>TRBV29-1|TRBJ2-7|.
CSVEDSLRGYEQYF
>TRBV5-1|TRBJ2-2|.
CASSFSGNTGELFF
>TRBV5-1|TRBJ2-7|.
CASAPGQVHYEQYF
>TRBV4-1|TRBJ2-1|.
CASSQVNLISYNEQFF
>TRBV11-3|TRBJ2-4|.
CASSLPKNIQYF
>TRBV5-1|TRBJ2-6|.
CASSSQRGYGANVLTF